This record looks at one T cell receptor (beta chain) sequence and its context. What it binds is unknown. The sample is drawn from a study of Ad26.COV2.S vaccination and SARS-CoV-2 variants. Across the study: Donor participated within the Ad26.COV2.S arm of the COV1001 trial.

Method: immunoSEQ multiplex PCR; TCRdb's copy keeps in-frame clones and lacks some. This sample has about 410,000 clones, with about 85% found just once. Regarding the study as a whole: A substantial breadth of spike-specific CD8+ and CD4+ T cell responses after vaccination has been reported. In TCR breadth and depth analyses, total T cell responses may have been underestimated.

Treatment reported: around 19 received Ad26.COV2.S at low or high dose, single or two shots; about five received placebo; per-sample allocation not given. Specimens were obtained on day 63 following the first vaccine or placebo injection. The germline V gene has CDR1 LNHDA and CDR2 SQIVND (reference sequence). The V end was cut by 6 bases, the J end by 7 bases, with 12 bases between. This CDR3 has 13 residues. Sequencing was performed on peripheral blood, taken in a trial of Ad26.COV2.S vaccine versus placebo. V usage is TRBV19 and J usage is TRBJ2-2; a weak D match, TRBD1 (6 bases). The TCR originated in a person between 18 and 65 years old who received the Ad26.COV2.S COVID-19 vaccine or a placebo. The DNA for the CDR3 is TGTGCCAGTAGGAACAGGGTAAACGGGGAGCTGTTTTTT. It encodes CASRNRVNGELFF.